This T cell receptor beta chain was obtained from a study of blood T cell repertoires in COVID-19. The data were produced by immunoSEQ multiplex PCR, yet TCRdb's version contains in-frame clones alone and is incomplete. The sample has approximately 97,000 clones, about nine tenths seen once. Trimming pared 3 bases from V and 5 bases from J, leaving 4 bases between. The CDR3 loop spans 11 amino acids. V usage is TRBV12-3 or TRBV12-4 and J usage is TRBJ1-2, with D unresolved. Sequencing used peripheral blood. This receptor was identified in a man aged 60 to 75 with acute or convalescent COVID-19. This CDR3 is CASSLAYGYTF. As DNA, the CDR3 is TGTGCCAGCAGTTTGGCTTATGGCTACACCTTC.